This TCR beta chain derives from a study of CD8+CD57+ T cells in acquired aplastic anemia. The study's findings and limits: Patients and controls shared twenty-nine CD8+ CDR3 sequences, highly expressed in patients.

Germline values: CDR1 KGHDR, CDR2 SFDVKD. V lost 11 bases, J lost 5 bases, and 9 bases lay in between. The CDR3 is made up of 11 amino acids. About this clonotype: The antigen is undetermined.

Sequenced patients had shown CD8+CD57+ cell expansion by flow cytometry. The cohort consisted entirely of patients having severe acquired aplastic anemia. Blood samples were obtained from patients who had received no prior therapy. Both TCR beta VDJ combination and CDR3 sequence profiling were carried out. Genomic DNA was the template for this profiling. TCRdb fed the reads into MiXCR, producing one record per CDR3 protein. The profile shows more than 95,000 distinct CDR3 sequences, about 40% of them singletons. Sequenced input: sorted CD4+, CD8+, or CD8+CD57+ T cells (not recorded which) from PBMCs. The origin of this receptor is a human donor with aplastic anemia. The chain carries TRBV24-1 and TRBJ1-3; D is unresolved. This CDR3 reads CANRHRNTIYF. The CDR3 bases are TGTGCCAACCGACACAGAAACACCATATATTTT.